The TCR beta chain described here comes from a study of blood T cell repertoires in COVID-19. How the authors handled the data: The authors estimated nucleated cell counts from reference gene primer amplification. Clones were read by immunoSEQ multiplex PCR, and TCRdb kept only the in-frame ones, dropping some. Clone size and the V and J calls come from that table; the DNA yielded D and trimming. The data contain about 480,000 clones, 85% to 90% of them singletons. There are 15 residues in the CDR3. V trimming: 5 bases; J trimming: 8 bases; junction bases outside the gene matches: 12. The germline V gene encodes CDR1 LNHDA and CDR2 SQIVND (reference sequence).

The sample consisted of PBMCs or T cells enriched from blood (not recorded which). The chain is built from TRBV19 and TRBJ1-2, with 9 bases lining up with TRBD1. This TCR derives from a woman aged 40 to 50 who had recovered from COVID-19. The chain's CDR3 is CASSPRDRAPRGYTF. CDR3 DNA sequence: TGTGCCAGTAGTCCCCGGGACAGGGCCCCTAGGGGCTACACCTTC.